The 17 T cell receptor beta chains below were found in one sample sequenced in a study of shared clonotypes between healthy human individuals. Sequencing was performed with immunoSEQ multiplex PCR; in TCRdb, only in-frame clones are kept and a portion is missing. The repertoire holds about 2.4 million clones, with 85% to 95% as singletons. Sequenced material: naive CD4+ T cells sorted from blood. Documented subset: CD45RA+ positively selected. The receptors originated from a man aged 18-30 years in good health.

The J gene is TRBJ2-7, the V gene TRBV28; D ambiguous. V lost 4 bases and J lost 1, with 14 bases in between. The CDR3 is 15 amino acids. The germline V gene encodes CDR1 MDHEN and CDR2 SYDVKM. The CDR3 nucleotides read TGTGCCAGCAGTTACCCCCTGGGCCAGTCCTACGAGCAGTACTTC. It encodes CASSYPLGQSYEQYF.

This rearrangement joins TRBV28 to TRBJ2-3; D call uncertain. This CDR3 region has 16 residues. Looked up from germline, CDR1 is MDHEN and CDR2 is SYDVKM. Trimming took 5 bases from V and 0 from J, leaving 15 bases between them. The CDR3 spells CASSVAAQLSTDTQYF. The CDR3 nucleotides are TGTGCCAGCAGTGTGGCAGCTCAGTTGAGCACAGATACGCAGTATTTT.

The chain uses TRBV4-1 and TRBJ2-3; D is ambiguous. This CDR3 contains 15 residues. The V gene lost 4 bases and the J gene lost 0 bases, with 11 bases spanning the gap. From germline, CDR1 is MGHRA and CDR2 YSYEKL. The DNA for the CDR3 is TGCGCCAGCAGCCCACGGGCACTTAGCACAGATACGCAGTATTTT. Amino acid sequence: CASSPRALSTDTQYF.

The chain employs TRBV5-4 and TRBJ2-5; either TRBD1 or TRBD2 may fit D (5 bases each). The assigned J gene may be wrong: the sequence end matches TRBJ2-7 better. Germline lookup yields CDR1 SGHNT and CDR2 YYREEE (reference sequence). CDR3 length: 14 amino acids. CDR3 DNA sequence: TGTGCCAGCAGCCCGGGACCGAGCTCCTACGAGCAGTACTTC. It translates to CASSPGPSSYEQYF.

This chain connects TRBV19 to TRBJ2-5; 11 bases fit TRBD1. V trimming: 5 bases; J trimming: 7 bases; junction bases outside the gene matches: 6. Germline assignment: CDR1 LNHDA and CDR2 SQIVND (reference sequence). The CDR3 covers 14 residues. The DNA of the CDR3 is TGTGCCAGTAGTGTGGGACAGGGGGAAGTGACCCAGTACTTC. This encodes CASSVGQGEVTQYF.

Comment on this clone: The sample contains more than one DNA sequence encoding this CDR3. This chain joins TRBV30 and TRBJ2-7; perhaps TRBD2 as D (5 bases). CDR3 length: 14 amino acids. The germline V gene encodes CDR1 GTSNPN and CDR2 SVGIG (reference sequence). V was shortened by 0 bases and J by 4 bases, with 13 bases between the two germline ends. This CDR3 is CAWSVTSGPYEQYF. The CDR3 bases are TGTGCCTGGAGTGTAACTAGTGGGCCTTACGAGCAGTACTTC.

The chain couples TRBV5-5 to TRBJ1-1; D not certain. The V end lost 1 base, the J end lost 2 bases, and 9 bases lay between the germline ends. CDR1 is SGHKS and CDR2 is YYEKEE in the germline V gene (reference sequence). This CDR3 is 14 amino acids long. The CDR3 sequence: CASSLFGGNTEAFF. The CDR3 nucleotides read TGTGCCAGCAGCTTGTTCGGAGGAAACACTGAAGCTTTCTTT.

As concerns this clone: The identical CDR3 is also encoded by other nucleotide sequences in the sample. The CDR3 nucleotides read TGTGCCAGCAGCTTCCGACAGAACACTGAAGCTTTCTTT. As protein: CASSFRQNTEAFF. This rearrangement joins TRBV7-3 to TRBJ1-1; D is undetermined. Germline V gives CDR1 SGHTA, CDR2 FQGTGA. CDR3 length: 13 amino acids. With 3 bases removed from V and 1 base from J, the gap between germline ends came to 6 bases.

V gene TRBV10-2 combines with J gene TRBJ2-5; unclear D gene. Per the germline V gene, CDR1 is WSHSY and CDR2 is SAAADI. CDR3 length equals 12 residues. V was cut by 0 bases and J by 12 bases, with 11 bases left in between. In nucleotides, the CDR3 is TGCGCCAGCAGTGAGTCGATAGACATAGAGTACTTC. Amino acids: CASSESIDIEYF.

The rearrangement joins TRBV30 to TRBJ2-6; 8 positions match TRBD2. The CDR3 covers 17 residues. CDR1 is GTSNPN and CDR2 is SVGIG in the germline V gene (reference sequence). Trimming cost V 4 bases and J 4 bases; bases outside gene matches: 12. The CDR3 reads CAWKTGTSAAGANVLTF. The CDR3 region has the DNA TGTGCCTGGAAAACCGGGACTAGTGCGGCCGGGGCCAACGTCCTGACTTTC.

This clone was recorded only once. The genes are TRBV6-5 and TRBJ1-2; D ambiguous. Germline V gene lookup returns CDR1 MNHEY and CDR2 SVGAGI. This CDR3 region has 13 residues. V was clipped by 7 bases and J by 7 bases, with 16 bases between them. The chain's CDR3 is CASTLGTARGYTF. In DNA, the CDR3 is TGTGCCAGCACCCTGGGAACCGCCCGTGGCTACACCTTC.

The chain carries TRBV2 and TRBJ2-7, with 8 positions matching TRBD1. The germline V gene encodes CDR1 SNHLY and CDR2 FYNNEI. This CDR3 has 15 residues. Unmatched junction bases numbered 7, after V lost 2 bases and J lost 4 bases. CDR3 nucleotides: TGTGCCAGCAGTGAAAGCCCCGACAGGGGATACGAGCAGTACTTC. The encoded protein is CASSESPDRGYEQYF.

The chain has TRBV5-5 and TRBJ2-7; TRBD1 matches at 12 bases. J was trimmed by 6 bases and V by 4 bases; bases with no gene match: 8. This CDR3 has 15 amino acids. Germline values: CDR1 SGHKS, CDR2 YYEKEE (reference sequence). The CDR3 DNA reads TGTGCCAGCAGCATGGGACAGGGGGCCCGTCGCGAGCAGTACTTC. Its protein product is CASSMGQGARREQYF.

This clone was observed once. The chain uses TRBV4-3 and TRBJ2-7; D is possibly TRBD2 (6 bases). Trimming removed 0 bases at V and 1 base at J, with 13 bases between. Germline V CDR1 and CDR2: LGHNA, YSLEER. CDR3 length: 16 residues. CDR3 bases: TGCGCCAGCAGCCAAGATCTGTTAGGGAGGTCCTACGAGCAGTACTTC. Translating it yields CASSQDLLGRSYEQYF.

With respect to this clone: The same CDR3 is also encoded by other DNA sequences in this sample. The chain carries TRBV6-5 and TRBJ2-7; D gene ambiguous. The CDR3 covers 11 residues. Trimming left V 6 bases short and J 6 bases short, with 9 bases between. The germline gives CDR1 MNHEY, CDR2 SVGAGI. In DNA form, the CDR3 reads TGTGCCAGCAGCCGCCTGGGCGAGCAGTACTTC. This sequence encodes CASSRLGEQYF.

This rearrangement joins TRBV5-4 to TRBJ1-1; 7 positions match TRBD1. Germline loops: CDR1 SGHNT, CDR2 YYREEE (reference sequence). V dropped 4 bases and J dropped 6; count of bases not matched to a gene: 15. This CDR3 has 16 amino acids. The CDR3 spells CASSDPGGNRGAEAFF. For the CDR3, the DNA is TGTGCCAGCAGCGACCCTGGGGGCAACAGGGGAGCTGAAGCTTTCTTT.

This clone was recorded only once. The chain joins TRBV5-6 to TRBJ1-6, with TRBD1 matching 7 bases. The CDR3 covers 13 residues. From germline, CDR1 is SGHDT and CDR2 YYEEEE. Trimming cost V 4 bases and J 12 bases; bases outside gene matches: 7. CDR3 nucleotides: TGTGCCAGCAGCACCCGGGACAGCGGACCCCTCCACTTT. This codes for CASSTRDSGPLHF.